The 23 T cell receptor beta chains listed next were all sequenced from one sample in a study of cytomegalovirus exposure and HLA in healthy donors. PCR amplification relied on 60 Vbeta primers (plus 13 Jbeta primers). Measured with immunoSEQ multiplex PCR; TCRdb has only the in-frame clones, and not every one. The sample has fewer than 300,000 clones, 86% seen once. Material: PBMCs. The receptors stem from a man between 40 and 49 years old in good health and CMV-seropositive.

V usage is TRBV6-5 and J usage is TRBJ1-1, with TRBD1 as a possible D gene (5 bases). Germline assignment: CDR1 MNHEY and CDR2 SVGAGI. The CDR3 spans 14 residues. Trimming took 5 bases from V and 9 from J, leaving 19 bases between them. The CDR3 reads CASSGLQVLGKAFF. CDR3 nucleotides: TGTGCCAGCAGTGGCCTACAGGTTTTAGGGAAAGCTTTCTTT.

V gene TRBV6-5 combines with J gene TRBJ2-6, with a weak D call TRBD1 (5 bases). Germline assignment: CDR1 MNHEY and CDR2 SVGAGI. The V gene lost 0 bases and the J gene lost 2 bases, with 8 bases spanning the gap. The CDR3 consists of 16 residues. This CDR3 is CASSYSRQTGANVLTF. The CDR3 bases are TGTGCCAGCAGTTACTCCCGACAGACTGGGGCCAACGTCCTGACTTTC.

The chain is built from TRBV7-3 and TRBJ2-5; weak D call: TRBD1 (6 bases). V lost 0 bases and J lost 5, with 10 bases in between. From germline, CDR1 is SGHTA and CDR2 FQGTGA. The length of the CDR3 is 14 residues. The CDR3: CASSLTTTGETQYF. The DNA for the CDR3 is TGTGCCAGCAGCTTAACTACCACAGGGGAGACCCAGTACTTC.

The gene calls are TRBV19 and TRBJ2-5; D is possibly TRBD1 (5 bases). The V gene lost 3 bases and the J gene lost 2 bases, with 10 bases spanning the gap. The CDR3 spans 14 residues. Germline V gives CDR1 LNHDA, CDR2 SQIVND (reference sequence). Written as DNA, the CDR3 is TGTGCCAGTAGTATGCAGGGTATACAAGAGACCCAGTACTTC. This gives the protein CASSMQGIQETQYF.

This clone turned up a few times. This chain uses TRBV5-4 with TRBJ1-1; D uncertain. V shed 7 bases and J shed 3 bases, with 7 bases lying between them. The germline gives CDR1 SGHNT, CDR2 YYREEE (reference sequence). This CDR3 spans 11 amino acids. CDR3 coding DNA: TGTGCCAGCGGAGGGCACACTGAAGCTTTCTTT. It translates to CASGGHTEAFF.

V gene TRBV5-1 combines with J gene TRBJ2-3, with 7 bases aligning to TRBD2. V was pared by 5 bases and J by 2 bases, with 8 bases of the junction left unmatched. This CDR3 region has 15 residues. Germline V gene data show CDR1 as SGHRS and CDR2 as YFSETQ. The CDR3: CASSHKLANTDTQYF. The CDR3 DNA follows: TGCGCCAGCAGTCATAAACTAGCGAACACAGATACGCAGTATTTT.

The chain employs TRBV7-9 and TRBJ1-4, with unresolved D. Germline lookup yields CDR1 SEHNR and CDR2 FQNEAQ (reference sequence). CDR3 length: 16 amino acids. Trimming removed 5 bases at V and 2 bases at J, with 15 bases between. The chain's CDR3 is CASSPQPWATNEKLFF. CDR3 DNA sequence: TGTGCCAGCAGCCCCCAACCGTGGGCGACTAATGAAAAACTGTTTTTT. The variable domain in full, completed from reference TRBV7-9 and TRBJ1-4, reads DTGVSQNPRHKITKRGQNVTFRCDPISEHNRLYWYRQTLGQGPEFLTYFQNEAQLEKSRLLSDRFSAERPKGSFSTLEIQRTEQGDSAMYLCASSPQPWATNEKLFFGSGTQLSVL.

V is TRBV10-3 and J is TRBJ2-3; D might be TRBD2 (7 bases). V was shortened by 8 bases and J by 4 bases, with 16 bases between the two germline ends. Germline V gives CDR1 ENHRY, CDR2 SYGVKD. The CDR3 is 14 residues long. CDR3 protein: CAIGGGSLADTQYF. The CDR3 DNA follows: TGTGCCATCGGGGGCGGGAGTTTAGCAGATACGCAGTATTTT.

This clone was counted a few times. The gene calls are TRBV19 and TRBJ1-5; the D is unclear. There are 12 residues in the CDR3. Germline V gene data show CDR1 as LNHDA and CDR2 as SQIVND (reference sequence). Deletions cut 6 bases from V and 9 bases from J, with 12 bases between. The CDR3 is CASRKSEMPQHF. The CDR3, as DNA: TGTGCCAGTAGAAAAAGCGAGATGCCCCAGCATTTT.

The chain is built from TRBV5-5 and TRBJ2-7, with D possibly matching TRBD1 (5 bases). This CDR3 region has 14 residues. Germline V gene lookup returns CDR1 SGHKS and CDR2 YYEKEE (reference sequence). The V end was cut by 5 bases, the J end by 0 bases, with 12 bases between. CDR3 loop: CASRPQTDSYEQYF. The CDR3 DNA follows: TGTGCCAGCAGGCCCCAGACAGACTCCTACGAGCAGTACTTC.

The chain links TRBV21-1 to TRBJ1-5; the DNA was not used to check the table's D call, TRBD1. TRBV21-1 corresponds to a pseudogene. This CDR3 region has 17 residues. CDR3 region: CASSKRPPGQGRQPQHF. The CDR3 DNA is TGTGCCAGCAGCAAAAGGCCCCCGGGACAGGGCAGACAGCCCCAGCATTTT.

The chain has TRBV6-1 and TRBJ2-1; TRBD2 matches at 8 bases. V lost 3 bases, J lost 5 bases, and 12 bases stayed unmatched. The CDR3 has 17 amino acids. Germline assignment: CDR1 MNHNS and CDR2 SASEGT. Here the CDR3 reads CASSDGPGGVGNNEQFF. CDR3 in DNA: TGTGCCAGCAGTGATGGTCCCGGGGGGGTAGGGAACAATGAGCAGTTCTTC.

V usage is TRBV19 and J usage is TRBJ1-2; 9 nucleotides agree with TRBD1. The CDR3 is 15 residues long. Germline CDR1 reads LNHDA; CDR2 reads SQIVND (reference sequence). V was pared by 5 bases and J by 5 bases, with 9 bases of the junction left unmatched. CDR3 coding DNA: TGTGCCAGTAGTTCGCCGGGACAGGGAAAATATGGCTACACCTTC. Translating it yields CASSSPGQGKYGYTF.

As DNA, the CDR3 is TGTGCCAGCAGCAGCACCGGGACTAGCGGGAGAACAGTGCAGTTCTTC. Its translation is CASSSTGTSGRTVQFF. The genes are TRBV5-6 and TRBJ2-1; TRBD2 matches 14 bases. Unmatched junction bases numbered 12, after V lost 4 bases and J lost 12 bases. The germline V gene has CDR1 SGHDT and CDR2 YYEEEE. The CDR3 spans 16 residues.

This sequence joins TRBV11-3 and TRBJ2-3; 9 nucleotides line up with TRBD1. Trimming took 5 bases from V and 4 from J; bases not matched to a gene: 4. The CDR3 length is 14 residues. CDR1 and CDR2 (germline): SGHNT, YENEEA. CDR3 in DNA: TGTGCCAGCAGCACAGGGGGCCTCGCAGATACGCAGTATTTT. Translating gives CASSTGGLADTQYF.

The chain recombines TRBV6-5 with TRBJ2-5, with TRBD2 matching 8 bases. Germline V lookup: CDR1 MNHEY, CDR2 SVGAGI. The CDR3 runs to 16 residues. V lost 0 bases to trimming and J lost 5 bases; unmatched junction nucleotides: 8. CDR3: CASSYSNSGSKETQYF. The CDR3 nucleotides are TGTGCCAGCAGTTACTCGAACAGCGGGAGTAAGGAGACCCAGTACTTC.

This clone was recorded only once. The rearrangement links TRBV7-3 to TRBJ2-2; TRBD2 matches 8 bases. Germline CDR1 is SGHTA and CDR2 is FQGTGA. The ends lost 3 bases at V and 8 bases at J; junction bases unmatched: 11. The CDR3 is 16 amino acids. The CDR3 DNA follows: TGTGCCAGCAGCTTTGGGGCTAGCGGGTTTGGTGGGGAGCTGTTTTTT. Translated: CASSFGASGFGGELFF.

This rearrangement joins TRBV2 to TRBJ1-5, with 7 bases matching TRBD1. The CDR3 contains 14 residues. V lost 5 bases and J lost 7; bases outside the gene matches: 8. Germline loops: CDR1 SNHLY, CDR2 FYNNEI. As DNA, the CDR3 is TGTGCCAGCAGTTCGACAGGGATGAACCAGCCCCAGCATTTT. It encodes CASSSTGMNQPQHF.

V is TRBV18 and J is TRBJ2-5; a weak D match, TRBD1 (5 bases). The CDR3 has 14 residues. Germline CDR1 and CDR2: KGHSH and LQKENI. Trimming stripped 3 bases from V and 5 bases from J, with 13 bases between. CDR3 nucleotide sequence: TGTGCCAGCTCACCGTACGACAGAGCCGAGACCCAGTACTTC. This sequence encodes CASSPYDRAETQYF.

CDR3 sequence: CASSLSIRVGGYTF. In DNA form, the CDR3 reads TGTGCCAGCAGTTTATCAATCAGGGTGGGCGGCTACACCTTC. V is TRBV28 and J is TRBJ1-2, with D possibly matching TRBD1 (5 bases). This CDR3 region has 14 residues. Germline V gene lookup returns CDR1 MDHEN and CDR2 SYDVKM. V dropped 1 base and J dropped 8 bases, with 14 bases sitting between them.

This chain links TRBV5-1 with TRBJ2-7, with 8 bases aligning to TRBD1. The CDR3 is 15 residues long. V shed 2 bases, J shed 4 bases, and the junction held 8 bases outside the gene matches. Germline-derived CDR1 and CDR2 are SGHRS and YFSETQ. The CDR3 nucleotides are TGCGCCAGCAGCTTCTTTCAGGGGGCAGGATACGAGCAGTACTTC. Translated: CASSFFQGAGYEQYF. The full variable domain, its missing parts supplied by reference TRBV5-1 and TRBJ2-7, is KAGVTQTPRYLIKTRGQQVTLSCSPISGHRSVSWYQQTPGQGLQFLFEYFSETQRNKGNFPGRFSGRQFSNSRSEMNVSTLELGDSALYLCASSFFQGAGYEQYFGPGTRLTVT.

The V and J genes are TRBV18 and TRBJ2-5; possible D gene TRBD2, 5 bases. CDR1 is KGHSH and CDR2 is LQKENI in the germline V gene. The CDR3 is made up of 15 amino acids. V lost 1 base to trimming and J lost 7 bases, with 16 bases between them. CDR3 sequence (DNA): TGTGCCAGCTCACCACTCAAGGGCCCAGGAGGGACCCAGTACTTC. Translating gives CASSPLKGPGGTQYF.

V usage is TRBV30 and J usage is TRBJ2-1; 8 positions match TRBD1. The length of the CDR3 is 15 residues. Germline V gene data show CDR1 as GTSNPN and CDR2 as SVGIG (reference sequence). The junction had 9 bases not matched to a gene; V was cut back by 3 bases and J by 5 bases. This CDR3 is CAWSEGQGLNNEQFF. The CDR3 bases are TGTGCCTGGAGCGAAGGACAGGGTTTAAACAATGAGCAGTTCTTC.